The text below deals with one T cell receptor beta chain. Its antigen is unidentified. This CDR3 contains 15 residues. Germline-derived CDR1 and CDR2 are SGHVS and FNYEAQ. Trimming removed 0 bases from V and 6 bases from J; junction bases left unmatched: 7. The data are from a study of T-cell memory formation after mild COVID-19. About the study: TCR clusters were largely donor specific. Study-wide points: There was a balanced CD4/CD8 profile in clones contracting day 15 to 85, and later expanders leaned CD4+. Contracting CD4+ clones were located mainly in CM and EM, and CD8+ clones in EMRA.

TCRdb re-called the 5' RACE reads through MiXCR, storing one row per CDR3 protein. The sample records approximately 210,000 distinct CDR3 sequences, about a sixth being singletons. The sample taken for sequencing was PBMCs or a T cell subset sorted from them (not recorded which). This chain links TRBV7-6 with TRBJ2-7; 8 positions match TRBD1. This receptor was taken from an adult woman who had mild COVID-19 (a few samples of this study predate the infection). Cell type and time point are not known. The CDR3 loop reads CASSLATTGVSEQYF. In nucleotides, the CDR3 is TGTGCCAGCAGCTTAGCGACGACAGGGGTTTCCGAGCAGTACTTC.